This T cell receptor (beta chain) was retrieved from a study of blood T cell repertoires in COVID-19. This clone has a handful of counts. The V segment lost 3 bases and the J segment 3 bases; nucleotides outside the gene matches: 2. This CDR3 region has 14 residues. Germline CDR1 SNHLY, CDR2 FYNNEI. TCRdb's copy holds only in-frame clones and misses some; the assay was immunoSEQ multiplex PCR. The table shows approximately 230,000 clones, with about 90% occurring only once. The TCR sequence derives from a woman aged 30 to 39 with acute COVID-19. The chain carries TRBV2 and TRBJ1-1, with 9 bases that match TRBD1. The sample comprised PBMCs or T cells enriched from blood (not recorded which). CDR3 loop: CASSDTGGHTEAFF. CDR3 bases: TGTGCCAGCAGTGATACAGGGGGCCACACTGAAGCTTTCTTT.